This T cell receptor (beta chain) emerged from a study of T cells in tumors after PD-1 blockade. The overall study: Mean per blood sample: about 110,000 templates (about 23,000-257,772), about 40,000 unique clonotypes.

The germline CDR1 and CDR2 sequences are WSHSY and SAAADI. The CDR3 is 17 amino acids. Trimming removed 7 bases from V and 3 bases from J; junction bases left unmatched: 10. TCRdb keeps only in-frame clones here, not all; method: immunoSEQ multiplex PCR. The sample consists of 55,000 to 65,000 clones, 80% of them appearing once. The chain links TRBV10-2 to TRBJ1-4; 11 bases fit TRBD1. The sequence was collected from a human donor with basal cell carcinoma. The material was PBMCs, obtained before anti-PD-1 treatment. The CDR3 here is CASINPGTGGANEKLFF. As DNA, the CDR3 is TGCGCCAGCATCAATCCCGGGACAGGGGGAGCTAATGAAAAACTGTTTTTT.